These 19 T cell receptor beta chains share one sample of origin, sequenced in a study of T cells in Graves' hyperthyroidism and ophthalmopathy. The source material, RNA transcripts, was used to amplify TCR beta CDR3 regions. The study used the HTBI primer set for a first-round RT-PCR of the TCR CDR3. TCRdb re-called the multiplex PCR reads with MiXCR, one entry per CDR3 protein. The sample lists some 570,000 distinct CDR3 sequences, under 20% occurring once. Input material: blood. Receptor source: a young woman with Graves' ophthalmopathy.

The table lists this clonotype with a few counts. The chain joins TRBV11-3 to TRBJ1-6; 7 bases align to TRBD1. Unmatched junction bases numbered 5, after V lost 4 bases and J lost 8 bases. Germline V gene data show CDR1 as SGHNT and CDR2 as YENEEA. The CDR3 is made up of 14 amino acids. In nucleotides, the CDR3 is TGTGCCAGCAGCTCGGGACAGCTGGATTCACCCCTCCACTTT. Its translation is CASSSGQLDSPLHF.

This clonotype was counted at least ten times. This CDR3 is CASSSSSGDHNEQFF. The CDR3 nucleotides read TGTGCCAGCAGCTCATCTAGCGGGGACCACAATGAGCAGTTCTTC. V usage is TRBV7-3 and J usage is TRBJ2-1, with 9 bases that match TRBD2. CDR1 and CDR2 from the germline V gene are SGHTA and FQGTGA. This CDR3 spans 15 amino acids. V gave up 4 bases and J gave up 5 bases; unmatched junction bases: 6.

Comment on this clonotype: The junction differs from germline at one of its ends, possibly a read error. The chain combines TRBV20-1 with TRBJ2-7; 11 bases are shared with TRBD1. The CDR3 has 13 amino acids. The germline V gene has CDR1 DFQATT and CDR2 SNEGSKA (reference sequence). The CDR3 DNA sequence: TGCAGACCGGACAGGGGGCGGTCCTACGAGCAGCACTTC. This codes for CRPDRGRSYEQHF.

The chain combines TRBV28 with TRBJ2-7; perhaps TRBD1 as D (6 bases). Germline V CDR1 and CDR2: MDHEN, SYDVKM. The CDR3 extends over 12 amino acids. The ends were cut back, 10 bases at V and 7 bases at J, with 17 bases in the middle. CDR3 nucleotides: TGTGCCATAACTGGGGGCGTTTATGAGCAGTACTTC. This codes for CAITGGVYEQYF.

This clonotype was counted at least ten times. The chain employs TRBV15 and TRBJ1-1; unclear D gene. The germline V and J ends were trimmed by 0 bases and 3 bases, with 11 bases remaining between them. Looked up from germline, CDR1 is LNHNV and CDR2 is YYDKDF (reference sequence). The CDR3 covers 15 residues. The CDR3 DNA reads TGTGCCACCAGCAGAGATTTGGCAGGCGACACTGAAGCTTTCTTT. This encodes CATSRDLAGDTEAFF.

The chain recombines TRBV4-2 with TRBJ2-1; D perhaps matches TRBD2 (5 bases). The CDR3 sequence is 17 residues long. Germline V CDR1 and CDR2: LGHNA, YNFKEQ. Trimming removed 1 base from V and 3 bases from J, with 16 bases in between. The CDR3 DNA follows: TGTGCCAGCAGCCAAGGAGCTGGGGAGTACTACTACAATGAGCAGTTCTTC. This translates into CASSQGAGEYYYNEQFF.

The V call is TRBV14, the J call TRBJ1-2, with 8 bases identical to TRBD1. Germline V gives CDR1 SGHDN, CDR2 FVKESK. V gave up 1 base and J gave up 3 bases; unmatched junction bases: 16. This CDR3 is 19 amino acids long. CDR3 coding DNA: TGTGCCAGCAGCCAAGGTGAACCCCTCGGCCAGGGGGCTGACTATGGCTACACCTTC. It translates to CASSQGEPLGQGADYGYTF.

Many counts were recorded for this clonotype. The chain uses TRBV30 and TRBJ2-3; the match to TRBD2 covers 11 bases. The CDR3 totals 16 residues. Germline lookup yields CDR1 GTSNPN and CDR2 SVGIG (reference sequence). V shed 0 bases and J 5 bases; nucleotides not matched to a gene: 7. CDR3 nucleotide sequence: TGTGCCTGGAGTGTTGATAGCGGGGGGGTGATAGATACGCAGTATTTT. Protein sequence: CAWSVDSGGVIDTQYF.

V usage is TRBV27 and J usage is TRBJ2-7; weak D call: TRBD2 (6 bases). Per the germline V gene, CDR1 is MNHEY and CDR2 is SMNVEV (reference sequence). V shed 2 bases and J shed 3 bases, with 11 bases lying between them. This CDR3 contains 14 residues. Here the CDR3 DNA reads TGTGCCAGCAGTTTAGGAGGGCCCGACTACGAGCAGTACTTC. Translating it yields CASSLGGPDYEQYF.

The table lists this clonotype with many counts. The genes are TRBV20-1 and TRBJ1-1; D is uncertain. From germline, CDR1 is DFQATT and CDR2 SNEGSKA (reference sequence). The ends were cut back, 0 bases at V and 7 bases at J, with 12 bases in the middle. The CDR3 consists of 13 residues. The DNA of the CDR3 is TGCAGTGCTAGAGATCAACTGCACATTGAAGCTTTCTTT. Translated: CSARDQLHIEAFF.

The rearrangement joins TRBV27 to TRBJ1-6, with D hard to call. The CDR3 has 12 amino acids. Deletions cut 7 bases from V and 4 bases from J, with 5 bases between. Per germline, CDR1 MNHEY and CDR2 SMNVEV (reference sequence). DNA of the CDR3: TGTGCCAGCAAGGATTATAATTCACCCCTCCACTTT. This codes for CASKDYNSPLHF.

This clonotype appeared many times. The chain is built from TRBV28 and TRBJ1-1; D is possibly TRBD1 (6 bases). Germline V CDR1 and CDR2: MDHEN, SYDVKM. The CDR3 runs 15 residues. The V and J ends lost 3 bases and 4 bases respectively, with 15 bases between them. The CDR3 coding sequence is TGTGCCAGCAGTTTTTTGGAGGGGGACGGCACTGAAGCTTTCTTT. Translating it yields CASSFLEGDGTEAFF.

This clonotype was seen a handful of times. The chain recombines TRBV7-9 with TRBJ2-4, with D tentatively TRBD2 (5 bases). This CDR3 contains 16 residues. V was clipped by 0 bases and J by 9 bases, with 18 bases between them. The germline V gene has CDR1 SEHNR and CDR2 FQNEAQ (reference sequence). The CDR3 coding sequence is TGTGCCAGCAGCTTAGCTCTGGCAGAGGGCCGAGGCATTCAGTACTTC. This encodes CASSLALAEGRGIQYF.

This clonotype came up a few times. The chain links TRBV12-5 to TRBJ1-1; D uncertain. V lost 1 base to trimming and J lost 0 bases, with 3 bases between them. Germline V gene data show CDR1 as LGHNT and CDR2 as FRNRAP. There are 13 residues in the CDR3. The CDR3 coding sequence is TGTGCTAGTGGTTTGGGATTGAACACTGAAGCTTTCTTT. This translates into CASGLGLNTEAFF.

In its sample, this clonotype was seen many times. CDR3 nucleotide sequence: TGTGCCAGCAGTTCGGCTAGCGGGGGGGCGACTGAGCAGTTCTTC. It codes for CASSSASGGATEQFF. V usage is TRBV28 and J usage is TRBJ2-1; TRBD2 matches at 12 bases. The junction had 7 bases not matched to a gene; V was cut back by 4 bases and J by 9 bases. The length of the CDR3 is 15 residues. Per the germline V gene, CDR1 is MDHEN and CDR2 is SYDVKM. Complete variable domain (other parts from reference TRBV28 and TRBJ2-1): DVKVTQSSRYLVKRTGEKVFLECVQDMDHENMFWYRQDPGLGLRLIYFSYDVKMKEKGDIPEGYSVSREKKERFSLILESASTNQTSMYLCASSSASGGATEQFFGPGTRLTVL.

This clonotype showed up just a few times. The chain employs TRBV7-2 and TRBJ2-3, with TRBD2 identical over 9 bases. Germline values: CDR1 SGHTA, CDR2 FQGNSA. This CDR3 has 15 residues. After removal of 1 base from V and 9 bases from J, the junction contained 8 bases not matched to a gene. In nucleotides, the CDR3 is TGTGCCAGCAGCTTAGTTCTGGCTAGCGGGGAGACGCAGTATTTT. Residues: CASSLVLASGETQYF.

This clonotype occurred many times. The chain employs TRBV6-2 or TRBV6-3 and TRBJ1-5; 7 nucleotides align to TRBD1. This CDR3 comprises 15 residues. CDR1 is MNHEY, CDR2 SVGEGT, per germline. Losses at the gene ends were 0 bases for V and 5 bases for J; bases not matched to a gene: 4. In DNA form, the CDR3 reads TGTGCCAGCAGTTACTCTGACAGGGCCGATCAGCCCCAGCATTTT. Amino acid sequence: CASSYSDRADQPQHF.

The chain uses TRBV4-1 and TRBJ1-1, with D hard to call. V was shortened by 0 bases and J by 11 bases, with 16 bases between the two germline ends. CDR1 is MGHRA, CDR2 YSYEKL, per germline. The CDR3 runs 14 residues. CDR3 sequence: CASSQDQYFSGAFF. The DNA for the CDR3 is TGCGCCAGCAGCCAAGATCAATATTTCTCTGGGGCTTTCTTT.

The chain uses TRBV9 and TRBJ1-6, with a weak D call TRBD1 (6 bases). Germline V gene lookup returns CDR1 SGDLS and CDR2 YYNGEE. Trimming pared 5 bases from V and 0 bases from J, leaving 12 bases between. CDR3 length: 16 residues. The DNA of the CDR3 is TGTGCCAGCAGAGCGGGGGCAAGCTCCTATAATTCACCCCTCCACTTT. It translates to CASRAGASSYNSPLHF.